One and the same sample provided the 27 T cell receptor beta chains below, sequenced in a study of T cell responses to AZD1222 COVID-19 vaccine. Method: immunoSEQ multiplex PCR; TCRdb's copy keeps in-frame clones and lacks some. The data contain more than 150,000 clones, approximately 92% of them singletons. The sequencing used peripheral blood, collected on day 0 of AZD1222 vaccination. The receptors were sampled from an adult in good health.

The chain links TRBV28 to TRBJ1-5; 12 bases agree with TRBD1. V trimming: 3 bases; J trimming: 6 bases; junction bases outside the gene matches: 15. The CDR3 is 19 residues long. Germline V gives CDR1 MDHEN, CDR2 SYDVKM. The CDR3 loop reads CASSFRGRDRGRPGQPQHF. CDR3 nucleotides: TGTGCCAGCAGTTTTCGGGGACGGGACAGGGGGCGACCCGGTCAGCCCCAGCATTTT.

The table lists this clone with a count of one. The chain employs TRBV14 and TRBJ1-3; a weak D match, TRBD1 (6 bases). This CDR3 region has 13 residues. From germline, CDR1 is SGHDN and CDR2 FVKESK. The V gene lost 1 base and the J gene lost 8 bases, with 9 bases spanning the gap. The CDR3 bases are TGTGCCAGCAGCCAAGCAGGGGCCCACACCATATATTTT. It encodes CASSQAGAHTIYF.

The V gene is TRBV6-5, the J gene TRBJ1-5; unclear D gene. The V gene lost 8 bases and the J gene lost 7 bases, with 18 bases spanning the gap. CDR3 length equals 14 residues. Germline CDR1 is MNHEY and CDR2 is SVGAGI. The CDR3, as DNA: TGTGCCAGCTCCCGTGAGAGGGAGGGACAGCCCCAGCATTTT. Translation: CASSREREGQPQHF.

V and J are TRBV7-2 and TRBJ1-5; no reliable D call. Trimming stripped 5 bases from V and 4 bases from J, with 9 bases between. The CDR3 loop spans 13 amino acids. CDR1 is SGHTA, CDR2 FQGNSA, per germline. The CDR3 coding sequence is TGTGCCAGCAGCCAGGAGACAAATCAGCCCCAGCATTTT. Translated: CASSQETNQPQHF.

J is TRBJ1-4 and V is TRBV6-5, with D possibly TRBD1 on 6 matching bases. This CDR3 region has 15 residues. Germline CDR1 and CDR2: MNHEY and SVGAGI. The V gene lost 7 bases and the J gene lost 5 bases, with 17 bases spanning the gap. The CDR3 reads CASTKGWTENEKLFF. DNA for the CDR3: TGTGCCAGCACCAAGGGATGGACAGAAAATGAAAAACTGTTTTTT.

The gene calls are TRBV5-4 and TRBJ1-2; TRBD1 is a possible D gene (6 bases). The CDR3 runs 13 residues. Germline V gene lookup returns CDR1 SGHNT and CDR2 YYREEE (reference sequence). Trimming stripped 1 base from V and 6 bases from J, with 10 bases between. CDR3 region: CASSLKGVDGYTF. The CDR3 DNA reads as TGTGCCAGCAGCTTGAAGGGGGTGGATGGCTACACCTTC. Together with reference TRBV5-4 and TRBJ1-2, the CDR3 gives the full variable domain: ETGVTQSPTHLIKTRGQQVTLRCSSQSGHNTVSWYQQALGQGPQFIFQYYREEENGRGNFPPRFSGLQFPNYSSELNVNALELDDSALYLCASSLKGVDGYTFGSGTRLTVV.

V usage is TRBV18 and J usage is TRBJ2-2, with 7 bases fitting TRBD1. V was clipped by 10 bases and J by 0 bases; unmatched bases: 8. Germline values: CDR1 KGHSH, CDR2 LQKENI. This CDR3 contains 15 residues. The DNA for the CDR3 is TGTGCCACTATGCGCCAGGGGGCGAACACCGGGGAGCTGTTTTTT. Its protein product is CATMRQGANTGELFF.

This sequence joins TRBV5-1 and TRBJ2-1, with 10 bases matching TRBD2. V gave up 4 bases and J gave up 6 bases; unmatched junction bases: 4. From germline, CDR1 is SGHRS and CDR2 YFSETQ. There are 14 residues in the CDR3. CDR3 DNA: TGCGCCAGCAGCATCCGACTAGCGGGCAATGAGCAGTTCTTC. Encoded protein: CASSIRLAGNEQFF. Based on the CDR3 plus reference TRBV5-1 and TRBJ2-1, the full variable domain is KAGVTQTPRYLIKTRGQQVTLSCSPISGHRSVSWYQQTPGQGLQFLFEYFSETQRNKGNFPGRFSGRQFSNSRSEMNVSTLELGDSALYLCASSIRLAGNEQFFGPGTRLTVL.

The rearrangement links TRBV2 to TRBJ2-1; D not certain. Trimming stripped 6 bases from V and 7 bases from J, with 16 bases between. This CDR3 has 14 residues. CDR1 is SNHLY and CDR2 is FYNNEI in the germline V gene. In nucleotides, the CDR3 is TGTGCCAGCAGGTCCCAGTCCAGTCAGAATGAGCAGTTCTTC. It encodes CASRSQSSQNEQFF.

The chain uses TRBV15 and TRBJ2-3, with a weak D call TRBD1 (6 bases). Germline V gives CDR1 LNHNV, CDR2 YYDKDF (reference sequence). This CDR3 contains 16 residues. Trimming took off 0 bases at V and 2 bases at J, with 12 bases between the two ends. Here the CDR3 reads CATSREGALVTDTQYF. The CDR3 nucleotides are TGTGCCACCAGCAGAGAGGGGGCACTCGTCACAGATACGCAGTATTTT.

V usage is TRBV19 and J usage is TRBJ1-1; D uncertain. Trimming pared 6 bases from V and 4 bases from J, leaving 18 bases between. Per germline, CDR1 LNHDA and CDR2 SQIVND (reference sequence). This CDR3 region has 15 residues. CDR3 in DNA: TGTGCCAGTAGACTAAGGAAGGGATCGAGCACTGAAGCTTTCTTT. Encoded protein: CASRLRKGSSTEAFF.

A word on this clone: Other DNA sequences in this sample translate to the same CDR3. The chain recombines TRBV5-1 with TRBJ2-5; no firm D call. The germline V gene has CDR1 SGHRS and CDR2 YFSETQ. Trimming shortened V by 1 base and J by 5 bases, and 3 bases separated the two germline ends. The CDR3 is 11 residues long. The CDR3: CASSLQETQYF. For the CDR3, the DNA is TGCGCCAGCAGCTTGCAGGAGACCCAGTACTTC.

The CDR3 protein is CASSRTSGTSGVQETQYF. CDR3 bases: TGTGCCAGCAGCCGAACCTCCGGGACTAGCGGGGTTCAAGAGACCCAGTACTTC. This chain connects TRBV4-2 to TRBJ2-5; 13 nucleotides agree with TRBD2. The CDR3 loop spans 18 amino acids. The V segment lost 4 bases and the J segment 2 bases; nucleotides outside the gene matches: 10. Per germline, CDR1 LGHNA and CDR2 YNFKEQ.

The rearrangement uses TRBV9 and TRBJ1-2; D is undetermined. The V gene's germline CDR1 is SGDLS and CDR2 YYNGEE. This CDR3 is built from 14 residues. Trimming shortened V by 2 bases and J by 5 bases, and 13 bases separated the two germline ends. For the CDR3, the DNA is TGTGCCAGCAGCGTGGAGGACGGATCTTATGGCTACACCTTC. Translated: CASSVEDGSYGYTF.

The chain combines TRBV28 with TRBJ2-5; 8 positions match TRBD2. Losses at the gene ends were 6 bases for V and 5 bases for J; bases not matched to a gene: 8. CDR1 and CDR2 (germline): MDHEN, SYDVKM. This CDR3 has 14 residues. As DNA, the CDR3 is TGTGCCAGCAGGGGGAGCGGGGGAGTGGAGACCCAGTACTTC. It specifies CASRGSGGVETQYF.

CDR3 protein: CASSWMNTEAFF. CDR3 nucleotide sequence: TGTGCCAGCAGTTGGATGAACACTGAAGCTTTCTTT. The chain has TRBV12-3 or TRBV12-4 and TRBJ1-1; D is ambiguous. Trimming left V 4 bases short and J 0 bases short, with 3 bases between. CDR3 length equals 12 residues.

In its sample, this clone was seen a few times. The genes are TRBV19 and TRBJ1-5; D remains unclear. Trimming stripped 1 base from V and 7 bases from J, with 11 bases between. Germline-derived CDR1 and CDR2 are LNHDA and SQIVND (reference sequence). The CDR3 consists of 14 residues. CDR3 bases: TGTGCCAGTAGTATAGGGGAGGTCAAACAGCCCCAGCATTTT. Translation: CASSIGEVKQPQHF.

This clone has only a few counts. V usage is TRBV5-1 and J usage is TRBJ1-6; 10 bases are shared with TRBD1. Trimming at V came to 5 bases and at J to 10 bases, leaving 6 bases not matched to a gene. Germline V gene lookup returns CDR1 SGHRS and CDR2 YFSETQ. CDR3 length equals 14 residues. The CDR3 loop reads CASRGQGSTSPLHF. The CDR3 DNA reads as TGCGCCAGCAGGGGACAGGGGTCGACCTCACCCCTCCACTTT. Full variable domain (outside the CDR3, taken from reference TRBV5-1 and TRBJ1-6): KAGVTQTPRYLIKTRGQQVTLSCSPISGHRSVSWYQQTPGQGLQFLFEYFSETQRNKGNFPGRFSGRQFSNSRSEMNVSTLELGDSALYLCASRGQGSTSPLHFGNGTRLTVT.

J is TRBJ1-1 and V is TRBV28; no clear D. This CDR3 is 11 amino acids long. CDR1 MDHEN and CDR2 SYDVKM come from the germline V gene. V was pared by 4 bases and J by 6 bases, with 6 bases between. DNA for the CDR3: TGTGCCAGCAGTTCGGGTCCTGAAGCTTTCTTT. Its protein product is CASSSGPEAFF.

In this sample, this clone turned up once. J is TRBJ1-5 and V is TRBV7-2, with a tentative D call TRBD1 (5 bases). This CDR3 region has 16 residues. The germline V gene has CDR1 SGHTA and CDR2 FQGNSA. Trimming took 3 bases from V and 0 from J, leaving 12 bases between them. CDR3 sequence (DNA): TGTGCCAGCAGCTTGGCTGGGGCCCGTAGCAATCAGCCCCAGCATTTT. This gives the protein CASSLAGARSNQPQHF.

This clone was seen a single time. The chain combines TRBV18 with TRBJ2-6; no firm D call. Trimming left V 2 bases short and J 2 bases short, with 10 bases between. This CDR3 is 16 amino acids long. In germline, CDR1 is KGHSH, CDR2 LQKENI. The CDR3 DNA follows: TGTGCCAGCTCACCATCTAGATCGGCTGGGGCCAACGTCCTGACTTTC. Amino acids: CASSPSRSAGANVLTF.

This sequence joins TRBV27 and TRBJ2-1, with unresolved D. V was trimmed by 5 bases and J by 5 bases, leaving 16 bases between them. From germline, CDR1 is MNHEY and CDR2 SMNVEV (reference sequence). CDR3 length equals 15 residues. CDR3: CASSPGLGSNNEQFF. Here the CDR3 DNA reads TGTGCCAGCAGTCCTGGATTGGGTTCGAACAATGAGCAGTTCTTC.

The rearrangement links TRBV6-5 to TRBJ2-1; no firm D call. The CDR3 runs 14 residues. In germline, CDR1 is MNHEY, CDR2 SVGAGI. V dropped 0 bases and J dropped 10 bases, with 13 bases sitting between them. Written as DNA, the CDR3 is TGTGCCAGCAGTTACTCGAGTTCGATGGAAGAGCAGTTCTTC. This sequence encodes CASSYSSSMEEQFF.

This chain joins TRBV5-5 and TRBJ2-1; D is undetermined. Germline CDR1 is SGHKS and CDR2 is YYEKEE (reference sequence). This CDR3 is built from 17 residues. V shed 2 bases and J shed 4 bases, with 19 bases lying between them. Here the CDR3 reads CASSLNRPTSSYNEQFF. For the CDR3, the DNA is TGTGCCAGCAGCTTAAACCGACCTACATCGTCGTACAATGAGCAGTTCTTC.

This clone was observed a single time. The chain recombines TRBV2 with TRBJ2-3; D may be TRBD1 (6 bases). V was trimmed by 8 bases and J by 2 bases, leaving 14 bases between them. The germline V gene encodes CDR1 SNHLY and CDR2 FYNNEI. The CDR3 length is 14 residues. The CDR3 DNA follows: TGTGCCAGCCGAATACAGGGAACCACAGATACGCAGTATTTT. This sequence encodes CASRIQGTTDTQYF.

The chain's CDR3 is CASSLVGGQAQPQHF. CDR3 nucleotide sequence: TGTGCCAGCAGCTTAGTGGGGGGACAAGCGCAGCCCCAGCATTTT. V is TRBV11-2 and J is TRBJ1-5; TRBD1 is a possible D gene (6 bases). The germline V gene has CDR1 SGHAT and CDR2 FQNNGV. The CDR3 totals 15 residues. Trimming cost V 1 base and J 7 bases, with 14 bases left between them.

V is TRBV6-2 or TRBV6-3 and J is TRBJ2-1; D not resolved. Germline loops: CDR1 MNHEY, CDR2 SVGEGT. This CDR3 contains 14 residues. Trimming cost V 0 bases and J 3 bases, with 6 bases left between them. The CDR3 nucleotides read TGTGCCAGCAGTTACTCGGGATACTACAATGAGCAGTTCTTC. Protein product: CASSYSGYYNEQFF.